Below, 5 T cell receptor beta chains from the same sample are listed, as sequenced in a study of cytomegalovirus exposure and HLA in healthy donors. Primers: 60 Vbeta forward and 13 Jbeta reverse. Here immunoSEQ multiplex PCR was the method, and the copy in TCRdb shows in-frame clones only, minus some. The sample lists 100,000 to 140,000 clones, 82% occurring once. The sample taken for sequencing was PBMCs. The source is a man aged 25 to 40 in good health and CMV-seropositive.

The J gene is TRBJ1-6, the V gene TRBV30, with 8 bases matching TRBD1. Trimming took 4 bases from V and 14 from J; bases not matched to a gene: 10. CDR1 and CDR2 from the germline V gene are GTSNPN and SVGIG (reference sequence). This CDR3 is 13 amino acids long. This CDR3 is CAWNPGQAWSLHF. CDR3 nucleotides: TGTGCCTGGAACCCGGGACAGGCATGGTCCCTCCACTTT.

V and J are TRBV19 and TRBJ2-2, with D perhaps matching TRBD2 (6 bases). Trimming pared 6 bases from V and 6 bases from J, leaving 17 bases between. The CDR3 extends over 15 amino acids. Germline V gene lookup returns CDR1 LNHDA and CDR2 SQIVND (reference sequence). The CDR3 nucleotides read TGTGCCAGTAGGCCGGGACCGGGAGCCCCCGGGGAGCTGTTTTTT. Amino acid sequence: CASRPGPGAPGELFF.

This clone was counted only a few times. The rearrangement uses TRBV2 and TRBJ2-1; no clear D gene. The germline V gene has CDR1 SNHLY and CDR2 FYNNEI. CDR3 size: 11 residues. Trimming took off 4 bases at V and 6 bases at J, with 4 bases between the two ends. CDR3 nucleotide sequence: TGTGCCAGCAGTGTCAGCAATGAGCAGTTCTTC. Amino acids: CASSVSNEQFF.

The chain joins TRBV14 to TRBJ2-1; weak D call: TRBD1 (5 bases). CDR3 length: 15 amino acids. Between the trimmed V and J ends, which lost 3 bases and 0 bases, there was a span of 9 bases. CDR1 SGHDN and CDR2 FVKESK come from the germline V gene. CDR3 in amino acids: CASSQGRSSYNEQFF. For the CDR3, the DNA is TGTGCCAGCAGCCAGGGGCGGAGCTCCTACAATGAGCAGTTCTTC. Supplemented by reference TRBV14 and TRBJ2-1, the full variable domain reads EAGVTQFPSHSVIEKGQTVTLRCDPISGHDNLYWYRRVMGKEIKFLLHFVKESKQDESGMPNNRFLAERTGGTYSTLKVQPAELEDSGVYFCASSQGRSSYNEQFFGPGTRLTVL.

The V gene is TRBV6-6, the J gene TRBJ1-1; D is possibly TRBD1 (6 bases). The CDR3 has 13 residues. Trimming cost V 0 bases and J 11 bases, with 13 bases left between them. CDR1 and CDR2 (germline): MNHNY, SVGAGI (reference sequence). CDR3 sequence (DNA): TGTGCCAGCAGTTACTCAAACAGGGAGGGTGCTTTCTTT. Translating it yields CASSYSNREGAFF.